This passage covers 24 T cell receptor beta chains from one sample sequenced in a study of untreated major depressive disorder. For these receptors, no antigen is known. TCRdb's copy holds only in-frame clones and misses some; the assay was immunoSEQ multiplex PCR. The profile shows 10,000 to 15,000 clones, under 95% of them singletons. Study results and limitations: CD4+ T cells from depressed patients used TRBV05-01 (Vbeta 5.1) more often than controls.

Sequencing used CD4+ T cells from PBMCs. These receptors were taken from a woman in her 30s with major depressive disorder.

V gene TRBV7-9 combines with J gene TRBJ2-7; D not certain. The CDR3 has 12 residues. The V end was cut by 6 bases, the J end by 5 bases, with 11 bases between. Looked up from germline, CDR1 is SEHNR and CDR2 is FQNEAQ (reference sequence). CDR3 sequence: CASSLVMNEQYF. The CDR3 nucleotides read TGTGCCAGCAGTCTGGTTATGAACGAGCAGTACTTC.

This chain links TRBV19 with TRBJ1-5; D gene uncertain. V lost 4 bases, J lost 0 bases, and 4 bases lay in between. This CDR3 region has 13 residues. Germline CDR1 LNHDA, CDR2 SQIVND (reference sequence). The DNA for the CDR3 is TGTGCCAGTAGTACTGTTAGCAATCAGCCCCAGCATTTT. Residues: CASSTVSNQPQHF.

The rearrangement joins TRBV30 to TRBJ1-2, with D maybe TRBD1 (5 bases). The V gene lost 1 base and the J gene lost 7 bases, with 10 bases spanning the gap. Germline V CDR1 and CDR2: GTSNPN, SVGIG (reference sequence). This CDR3 region has 12 residues. Written as DNA, the CDR3 is TGTGCCTGGAGTGCAGGGAGTCGTGGCTACACCTTC. Amino acids: CAWSAGSRGYTF.

The V and J genes are TRBV27 and TRBJ2-3; tentative D call: TRBD1 (6 bases). V was pared by 2 bases and J by 1 base, with 16 bases between. The length of the CDR3 is 17 residues. Looked up from germline, CDR1 is MNHEY and CDR2 is SMNVEV (reference sequence). The CDR3 loop reads CASSLRTGLSGTDTQYF. The CDR3 DNA is TGTGCCAGCAGTTTACGAACAGGGCTAAGTGGCACAGATACGCAGTATTTT.

The rearrangement uses TRBV6-4 and TRBJ2-7, with TRBD1 matching over 8 bases. Trimming cost V 7 bases and J 2 bases; bases outside gene matches: 7. This CDR3 is built from 14 residues. Germline CDR1 MRHNA, CDR2 SNTAGT. CDR3 coding DNA: TGTGCCAGCACCGAGGGACAGGCAACCTACGAGCAGTACTTC. Translated, it gives CASTEGQATYEQYF.

V and J are TRBV19 and TRBJ2-2; D not certain. Trimming stripped 5 bases from V and 7 bases from J, with 17 bases between. Germline values: CDR1 LNHDA, CDR2 SQIVND (reference sequence). This CDR3 spans 15 amino acids. CDR3 in amino acids: CASSRGSFGIGELFF. The CDR3 region has the DNA TGTGCCAGTAGTCGTGGTTCTTTTGGGATCGGGGAGCTGTTTTTT.

The chain uses TRBV5-8 and TRBJ1-5; 7 bases map to TRBD1. V lost 0 bases, J lost 4 bases, and 4 bases stayed unmatched. The CDR3 is made up of 15 amino acids. Germline V gene sequence: CDR1 SGHTS, CDR2 YDEGEE. The CDR3 protein is CASSLGDRINQPQHF. In nucleotides, the CDR3 is TGTGCCAGCAGCTTGGGGGACAGAATTAATCAGCCCCAGCATTTT.

This chain uses TRBV7-9 with TRBJ2-1, with 7 bases aligning to TRBD1. This CDR3 spans 15 amino acids. Germline V lookup: CDR1 SEHNR, CDR2 FQNEAQ (reference sequence). The V segment lost 1 base and the J segment 2 bases; nucleotides outside the gene matches: 2. The CDR3 loop reads CASSLGQGPYNEQFF. CDR3 in DNA: TGTGCCAGCAGCTTAGGACAGGGCCCCTACAATGAGCAGTTCTTC.

The rearrangement links TRBV11-2 to TRBJ2-1; D unclear. The CDR3 sequence is 15 residues long. The V end was cut by 5 bases, the J end by 2 bases, with 13 bases between. Germline lookup yields CDR1 SGHAT and CDR2 FQNNGV. This CDR3 reads CASSPDETAYNEQFF. The CDR3 DNA sequence: TGTGCCAGCAGCCCTGACGAGACGGCCTACAATGAGCAGTTCTTC.

The V and J genes are TRBV7-9 and TRBJ1-2; D is possibly TRBD1 (6 bases). The V gene lost 1 base and the J gene lost 8 bases, with 8 bases spanning the gap. Looked up from germline, CDR1 is SEHNR and CDR2 is FQNEAQ (reference sequence). The CDR3 runs 12 residues. CDR3 nucleotide sequence: TGTGCCAGCAGCTTAGGCGGGACAGGCTACACCTTC. Translated, it gives CASSLGGTGYTF. Full variable domain (missing parts from reference TRBV7-9 and TRBJ1-2): DTGVSQNPRHKITKRGQNVTFRCDPISEHNRLYWYRQTLGQGPEFLTYFQNEAQLEKSRLLSDRFSAERPKGSFSTLEIQRTEQGDSAMYLCASSLGGTGYTFGSGTRLTVV.

This chain uses TRBV7-9 with TRBJ2-7, with 8 nucleotides matching TRBD2. The CDR3 runs 15 residues. The germline gives CDR1 SEHNR, CDR2 FQNEAQ (reference sequence). The V and J ends lost 5 bases and 0 bases, in that order; junction bases with no gene match: 6. The CDR3 DNA reads TGTGCCAGCAGCGCCACTAGCGGCAGCTCCTACGAGCAGTACTTC. It yields the protein CASSATSGSSYEQYF.

The DNA of the CDR3 is TGTGCCAGTAGTTCGAGGGGGCTCACTGAAGCTTTCTTT. It encodes CASSSRGLTEAFF. The chain employs TRBV19 and TRBJ1-1, with 7 bases identical to TRBD1. The CDR3 has 13 amino acids. Germline values: CDR1 LNHDA, CDR2 SQIVND (reference sequence). The V segment lost 5 bases and the J segment 4 bases; nucleotides outside the gene matches: 4.

The V and J genes are TRBV6-5 and TRBJ2-4, with 10 bases identical to TRBD2. This CDR3 has 15 amino acids. V shed 6 bases, J shed 7 bases, and the junction held 9 bases outside the gene matches. CDR1 is MNHEY and CDR2 is SVGAGI in the germline V gene. Here the CDR3 reads CASSLTSGTRNIQYF. DNA of the CDR3: TGTGCCAGCAGCCTAACTAGCGGGACGCGGAACATTCAGTACTTC.

This chain links TRBV2 with TRBJ2-7; D is tentatively TRBD1 or TRBD2 (5 bases each). The CDR3 consists of 13 residues. Per germline, CDR1 SNHLY and CDR2 FYNNEI. V lost 9 bases and J 1 base, leaving 13 bases between the germline ends. The chain's CDR3 is CASARDLSYEQYF. CDR3 sequence (DNA): TGTGCCAGTGCCCGGGACCTATCCTACGAGCAGTACTTC. The full variable domain, with the rest looked up from reference TRBV2 and TRBJ2-7, is EPEVTQTPSHQVTQMGQEVILRCVPISNHLYFYWYRQILGQKVEFLVSFYNNEISEKSEIFDDQFSVERPDGSNFTLKIRSTKLEDSAMYFCASARDLSYEQYFGPGTRLTVT.

The gene calls are TRBV7-5 and TRBJ2-1; TRBD2, the D gene given by the table, was not confirmed from the DNA. TRBV7-5 is listed as a pseudogene. The CDR3 has 18 residues. The CDR3 bases are TGTGTCAGAAGCTTAGCCCCGGGACTAGCGGGTGGGATGAATGAGCAGTTCTTC. Protein product: CVRSLAPGLAGGMNEQFF.

The chain combines TRBV2 with TRBJ1-2, with D perhaps matching TRBD1 (5 bases). The length of the CDR3 is 15 residues. Trimming took off 6 bases at V and 4 bases at J, with 18 bases between the two ends. Germline CDR1 is SNHLY and CDR2 is FYNNEI. The CDR3 region is CASSSEGSGTYGYTF. As DNA, the CDR3 is TGTGCCAGCAGCTCAGAAGGGTCAGGGACCTATGGCTACACCTTC.

V usage is TRBV5-4 and J usage is TRBJ2-5; D is unclear. This CDR3 spans 12 amino acids. V lost 7 bases and J lost 4, with 11 bases in between. From germline, CDR1 is SGHNT and CDR2 YYREEE (reference sequence). This CDR3 is CASHLRGETQYF. In DNA form, the CDR3 reads TGTGCCAGCCACCTCCGCGGAGAGACCCAGTACTTC. The variable domain in full, completed from reference TRBV5-4 and TRBJ2-5, reads ETGVTQSPTHLIKTRGQQVTLRCSSQSGHNTVSWYQQALGQGPQFIFQYYREEENGRGNFPPRFSGLQFPNYSSELNVNALELDDSALYLCASHLRGETQYFGPGTRLLVL.

The chain is built from TRBV6-5 and TRBJ1-2; no definite D call. Germline V gene sequence: CDR1 MNHEY, CDR2 SVGAGI. V was trimmed by 2 bases and J by 2 bases, leaving 12 bases between them. The CDR3 consists of 15 residues. As DNA, the CDR3 is TGTGCCAGCAGTTACCTCACGGCGAGGAACTATGGCTACACCTTC. Translated, it gives CASSYLTARNYGYTF.

The chain is built from TRBV12-5 and TRBJ2-7; 8 bases align to TRBD2. This CDR3 spans 18 amino acids. J gave up 3 bases and V 2 bases, and 15 bases lay outside the gene matches. The germline V gene encodes CDR1 LGHNT and CDR2 FRNRAP. In DNA form, the CDR3 reads TGTGCTAGTGGTTTGCAACCCCTCACTCTAGCGGGCCACTACGAGCAGTACTTC. Translation: CASGLQPLTLAGHYEQYF.

The chain has TRBV9 and TRBJ2-5, with 9 bases matching TRBD2. Looked up from germline, CDR1 is SGDLS and CDR2 is YYNGEE. V lost 4 bases, J lost 1 base, and 2 bases stayed unmatched. The CDR3 runs 14 residues. The CDR3 DNA sequence: TGTGCCAGCAGCACGACTAGCGGCCAAGAGACCCAGTACTTC. Protein sequence: CASSTTSGQETQYF.

The chain couples TRBV5-1 to TRBJ2-1, with a possible D match to TRBD1 (6 bases). The germline V gene encodes CDR1 SGHRS and CDR2 YFSETQ. CDR3 length: 13 amino acids. Trimming shortened V by 2 bases and J by 6 bases, and 9 bases separated the two germline ends. CDR3 protein: CASSLQGGNEQFF. The CDR3 DNA reads as TGCGCCAGCAGCTTACAAGGGGGCAATGAGCAGTTCTTC.

The rearrangement joins TRBV12-5 to TRBJ2-3, with D perhaps assigned TRBD1 or TRBD2 (5 bases each). Trimming removed 3 bases from V and 0 bases from J, with 10 bases in between. CDR3 size: 15 residues. Germline lookup yields CDR1 LGHNT and CDR2 FRNRAP. CDR3 residues: CASGFIGASTDTQYF. DNA for the CDR3: TGTGCTAGTGGTTTTATCGGGGCTAGCACAGATACGCAGTATTTT. The full variable domain, with the rest looked up from reference TRBV12-5 and TRBJ2-3, is DARVTQTPRHKVTEMGQEVTMRCQPILGHNTVFWYRQTMMQGLELLAYFRNRAPLDDSGMPKDRFSAEMPDATLATLKIQPSEPRDSAVYFCASGFIGASTDTQYFGPGTRLTVL.

This clone was detected once. The chain carries TRBV6-5 and TRBJ2-2, with TRBD1 identical over 8 bases. V lost 4 bases, J lost 6 bases, and 7 bases stayed unmatched. The CDR3 runs 15 residues. CDR1 and CDR2 (germline): MNHEY, SVGAGI. CDR3 sequence reads: CASSLDREDPGELFF. The CDR3, as DNA: TGTGCCAGCAGTTTGGACAGGGAAGACCCCGGGGAGCTGTTTTTT.

V gene TRBV19 combines with J gene TRBJ1-5; D possibly corresponds to TRBD1 (5 bases). V shed 5 bases and J shed 3 bases, with 11 bases lying between them. The CDR3 sequence is 14 residues long. CDR1 LNHDA and CDR2 SQIVND come from the germline V gene (reference sequence). The CDR3 DNA reads as TGTGCCAGTAGTTATCCAGGGACCAATCAGCCCCAGCATTTT. Amino acids: CASSYPGTNQPQHF. Full variable domain (remainder filled in from reference TRBV19 and TRBJ1-5): DGGITQSPKYLFRKEGQNVTLSCEQNLNHDAMYWYRQDPGQGLRLIYYSQIVNDFQKGDIAEGYSVSREKKESFPLTVTSAQKNPTAFYLCASSYPGTNQPQHFGDGTRLSIL.